This TCR beta chain was found in a study of shared clonotypes between healthy human individuals. General study findings and limits: Approximately 5.3% was the fraction of naive CD4 clonotypes found shared across a handful of donors.

With regard to this clone: Its antigen is undetermined.

Clones were sequenced by immunoSEQ multiplex PCR, and TCRdb holds only the in-frame ones, with some missing. Among roughly 2,000,000 clones, about 95% were seen once, and the ten largest hold around 1.2%. Naive CD8 cells comprised CD45RO-negative, CCR7-positively selected cells, excluding terminally differentiated effector memory CD45RA+ cells. V shed 5 bases and J 2 bases; nucleotides not matched to a gene: 6. This CDR3 has 14 amino acids. Germline values: CDR1 ENHRY, CDR2 SYGVKD. The chain has TRBV10-3 and TRBJ2-7, with 7 bases that match TRBD1. Sequencing used naive CD8+ T cells sorted from blood. This receptor was obtained from a man in his late teens or twenties in good health. CDR3 sequence (DNA): TGTGCCATCAGTAACAGGGGTGGGACCTACGAGCAGTACTTC. Translation gives CAISNRGGTYEQYF.